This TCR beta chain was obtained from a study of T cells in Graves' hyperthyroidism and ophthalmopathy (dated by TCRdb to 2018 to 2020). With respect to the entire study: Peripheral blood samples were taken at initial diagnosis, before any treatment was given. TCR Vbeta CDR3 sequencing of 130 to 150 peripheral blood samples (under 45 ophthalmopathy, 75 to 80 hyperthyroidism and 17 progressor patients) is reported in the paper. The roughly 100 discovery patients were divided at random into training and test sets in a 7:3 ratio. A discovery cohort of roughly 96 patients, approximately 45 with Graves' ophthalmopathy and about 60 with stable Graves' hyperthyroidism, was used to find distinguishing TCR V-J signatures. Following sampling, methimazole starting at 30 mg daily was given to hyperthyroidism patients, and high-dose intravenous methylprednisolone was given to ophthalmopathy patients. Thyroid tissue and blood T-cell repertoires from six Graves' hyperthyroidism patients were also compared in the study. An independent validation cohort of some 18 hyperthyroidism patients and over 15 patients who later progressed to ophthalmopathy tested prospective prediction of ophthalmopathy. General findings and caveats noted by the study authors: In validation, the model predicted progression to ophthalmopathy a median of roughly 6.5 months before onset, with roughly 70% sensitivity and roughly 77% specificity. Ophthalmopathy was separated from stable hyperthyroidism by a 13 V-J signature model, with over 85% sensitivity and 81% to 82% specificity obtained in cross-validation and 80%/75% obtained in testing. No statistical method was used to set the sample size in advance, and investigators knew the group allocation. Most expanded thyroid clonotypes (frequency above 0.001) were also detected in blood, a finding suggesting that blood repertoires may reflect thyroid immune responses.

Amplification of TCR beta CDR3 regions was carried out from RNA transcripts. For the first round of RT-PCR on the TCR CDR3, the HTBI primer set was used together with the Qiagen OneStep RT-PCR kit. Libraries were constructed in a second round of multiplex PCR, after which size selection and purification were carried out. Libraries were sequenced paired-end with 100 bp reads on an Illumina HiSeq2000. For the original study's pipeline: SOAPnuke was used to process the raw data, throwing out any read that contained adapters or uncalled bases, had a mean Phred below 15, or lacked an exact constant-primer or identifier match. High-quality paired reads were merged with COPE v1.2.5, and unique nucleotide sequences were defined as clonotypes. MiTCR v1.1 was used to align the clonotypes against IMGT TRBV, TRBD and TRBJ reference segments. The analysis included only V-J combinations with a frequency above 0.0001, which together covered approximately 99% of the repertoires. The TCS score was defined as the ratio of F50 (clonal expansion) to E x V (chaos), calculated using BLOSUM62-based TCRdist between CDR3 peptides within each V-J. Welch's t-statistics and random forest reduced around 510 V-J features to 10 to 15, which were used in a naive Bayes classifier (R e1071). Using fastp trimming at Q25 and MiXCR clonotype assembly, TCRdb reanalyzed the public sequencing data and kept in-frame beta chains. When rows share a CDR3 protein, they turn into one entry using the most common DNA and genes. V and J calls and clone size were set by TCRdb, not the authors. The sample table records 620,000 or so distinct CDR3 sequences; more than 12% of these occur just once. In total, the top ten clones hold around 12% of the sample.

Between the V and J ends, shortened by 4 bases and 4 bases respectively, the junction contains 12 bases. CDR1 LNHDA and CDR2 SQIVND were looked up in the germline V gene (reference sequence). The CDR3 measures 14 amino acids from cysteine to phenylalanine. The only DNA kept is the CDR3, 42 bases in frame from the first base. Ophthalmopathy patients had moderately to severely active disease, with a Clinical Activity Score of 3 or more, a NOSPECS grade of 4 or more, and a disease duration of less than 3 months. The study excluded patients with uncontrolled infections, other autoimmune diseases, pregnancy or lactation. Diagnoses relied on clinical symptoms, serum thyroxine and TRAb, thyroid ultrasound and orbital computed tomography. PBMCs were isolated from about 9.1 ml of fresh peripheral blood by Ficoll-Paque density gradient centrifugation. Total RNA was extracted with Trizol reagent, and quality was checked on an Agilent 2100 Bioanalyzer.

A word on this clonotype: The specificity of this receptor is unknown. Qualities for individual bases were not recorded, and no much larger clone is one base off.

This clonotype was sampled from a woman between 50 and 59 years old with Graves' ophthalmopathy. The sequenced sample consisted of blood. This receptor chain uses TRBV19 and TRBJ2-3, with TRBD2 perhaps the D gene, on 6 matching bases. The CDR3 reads CASSRGTGADTQYF. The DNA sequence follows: TGTGCCAGTAGTAGGGGGACTGGCGCAGATACGCAGTATTTT.